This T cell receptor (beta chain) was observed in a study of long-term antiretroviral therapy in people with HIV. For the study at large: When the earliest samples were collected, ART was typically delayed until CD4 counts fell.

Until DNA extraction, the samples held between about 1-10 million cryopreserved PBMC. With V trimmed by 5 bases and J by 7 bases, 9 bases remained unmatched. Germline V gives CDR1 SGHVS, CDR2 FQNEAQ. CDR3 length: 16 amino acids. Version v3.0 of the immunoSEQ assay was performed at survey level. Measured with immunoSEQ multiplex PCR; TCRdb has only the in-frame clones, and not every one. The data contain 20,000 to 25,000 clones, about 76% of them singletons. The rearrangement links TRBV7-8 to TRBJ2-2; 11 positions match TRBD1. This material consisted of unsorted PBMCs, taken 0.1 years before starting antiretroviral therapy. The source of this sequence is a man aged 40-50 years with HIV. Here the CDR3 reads CASSSRDRGRSGELFF. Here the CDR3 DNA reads TGTGCCAGCAGCAGCCGGGACAGGGGGAGAAGCGGGGAGCTGTTTTTT.